The 24 T cell receptor beta chains presented below share a single source sample, sequenced in a study of CD8 T cells in ankylosing spondylitis. TCRdb fed the 5' RACE reads into MiXCR, producing one record per CDR3 protein. Here the sample spans some 250,000 distinct CDR3 sequences, about 24% being singletons. Sequenced material: blood, either unsorted or a sorted T cell fraction (not recorded which). Source of these receptors: a male donor with ankylosing spondylitis or in good health (not recorded which).

This clonotype was seen at least ten times. The J gene is TRBJ2-3, the V gene TRBV4-1, with TRBD1 identical over 9 bases. With 2 bases clipped from V and 1 base from J, the junction kept 1 base outside the gene matches. CDR3 length: 15 residues. CDR1 MGHRA and CDR2 YSYEKL come from the germline V gene. This CDR3 reads CASSQRDRGTDTQYF. As DNA, the CDR3 is TGCGCCAGCAGCCAAAGGGACAGGGGCACAGATACGCAGTATTTT.

The chain couples TRBV10-3 to TRBJ2-3, with 10 bases lining up with TRBD1. CDR3 size: 16 residues. Germline CDR1 is ENHRY and CDR2 is SYGVKD. Trimming took 3 bases from V and 5 from J; bases not matched to a gene: 8. CDR3 sequence: CAISEGRTGGVDTQYF. The CDR3 nucleotides read TGTGCCATCAGTGAAGGGAGGACAGGGGGTGTAGATACGCAGTATTTT.

This clonotype was counted many times. V and J are TRBV20-1 and TRBJ2-2; D is unclear. The CDR3 has 15 amino acids. Trimming left V 2 bases short and J 0 bases short, with 10 bases between. The V gene's germline CDR1 is DFQATT and CDR2 SNEGSKA (reference sequence). This CDR3 is CSARSTRTNTGELFF. The DNA for the CDR3 is TGCAGTGCTAGATCCACACGAACGAACACCGGGGAGCTGTTTTTT.

The chain couples TRBV10-1 to TRBJ2-5; D is tentatively TRBD1 or TRBD2 (5 bases each). CDR1 is WNHNN, CDR2 SYGVQD, per germline (reference sequence). The CDR3 has 17 residues. The germline V and J ends were trimmed by 0 bases and 4 bases, with 18 bases remaining between them. The CDR3 DNA sequence: TGCGCCAGCAGTGAGTCGCTATTTGGGACCGGGCTAGAGACCCAGTACTTC. Protein: CASSESLFGTGLETQYF.

This clonotype was recorded many times. The chain employs TRBV6-1 and TRBJ1-6, with D unclear. The CDR3 sequence is 18 residues long. Looked up from germline, CDR1 is MNHNS and CDR2 is SASEGT. Trimming stripped 1 base from V and 0 bases from J, with 13 bases between. For the CDR3, the DNA is TGTGCCAGCAGTGAAGTGAACGTCGGAAGCTCCTATAATTCACCCCTCCACTTT. Protein sequence: CASSEVNVGSSYNSPLHF.

This clonotype occurred many times. The genes are TRBV3-1 and TRBJ2-7; D gene uncertain. The CDR3 has 15 residues. V was trimmed by 5 bases and J by 3 bases, leaving 17 bases between them. Germline CDR1 is LGHDT and CDR2 is YNNKEL (reference sequence). The CDR3 is CASSGFSAGDYEQYF. CDR3 sequence (DNA): TGTGCCAGCAGCGGTTTTTCGGCTGGCGACTACGAGCAGTACTTC.

In its sample, this clonotype was seen many times. The chain combines TRBV11-2 with TRBJ2-5; TRBD2 is a possible D gene (6 bases). This CDR3 comprises 12 residues. V gave up 5 bases and J gave up 5 bases, with 9 bases separating them. Germline V gene data show CDR1 as SGHAT and CDR2 as FQNNGV. The CDR3 here is CASSRSGETQYF. The CDR3 bases are TGTGCCAGCAGCCGCAGCGGGGAGACCCAGTACTTC.

This rearrangement joins TRBV20-1 to TRBJ2-3, with 9 bases lining up with TRBD2. The CDR3 loop spans 17 amino acids. Germline lookup yields CDR1 DFQATT and CDR2 SNEGSKA (reference sequence). V lost 1 base to trimming and J lost 2 bases; unmatched junction nucleotides: 10. The CDR3 reads CSARGVIAGDYTDTQYF. The CDR3 DNA is TGCAGTGCTAGAGGGGTGATAGCGGGAGATTACACAGATACGCAGTATTTT.

The gene calls are TRBV10-3 and TRBJ2-4; 9 bases are shared with TRBD1. The CDR3 has 18 amino acids. Germline lookup yields CDR1 ENHRY and CDR2 SYGVKD. Trimming removed 3 bases from V and 4 bases from J; junction bases left unmatched: 13. The CDR3 nucleotides are TGTGCCATCAGTGATGATACATTGGGACAGGGAGTAAAAAACATTCAGTACTTC. It codes for CAISDDTLGQGVKNIQYF.

This clonotype was observed a handful of times. The chain carries TRBV20-1 and TRBJ2-5; weak D call: TRBD2 (6 bases). The germline CDR1 and CDR2 sequences are DFQATT and SNEGSKA (reference sequence). The germline V and J ends were trimmed by 5 bases and 5 bases, with 15 bases remaining between them. The CDR3 totals 13 residues. CDR3 coding DNA: TGCAGTGCTCTCGGGCAGGAGGGGGAGACCCAGTACTTC. Encoded protein: CSALGQEGETQYF.

The CDR3 DNA reads TGTGCCAGCAGTTTGACGGAGACAGGGATCGGGGAGCTGTTTTTT. Translation: CASSLTETGIGELFF. The chain uses TRBV12-3 or TRBV12-4 and TRBJ2-2; TRBD1 matches 7 bases. This CDR3 contains 15 residues. The junction had 8 bases not matched to a gene; V was cut back by 3 bases and J by 7 bases.

This clonotype was seen at least ten times. This rearrangement joins TRBV29-1 to TRBJ1-2, with 7 bases matching TRBD1. The CDR3 runs to 13 residues. V lost 7 bases, J lost 6 bases, and 11 bases stayed unmatched. CDR1 SQVTM and CDR2 ANQGSEA come from the germline V gene. The CDR3 protein is CSGWDSLSDGYTF. The CDR3 nucleotides are TGCAGCGGTTGGGACAGCCTTTCGGATGGCTACACCTTC.

This clonotype appeared a few times. The chain uses TRBV11-2 and TRBJ2-7; 10 bases are shared with TRBD2. The V segment lost 3 bases and the J segment 3 bases; nucleotides outside the gene matches: 2. Germline V gives CDR1 SGHAT, CDR2 FQNNGV. The CDR3 has 14 amino acids. The DNA of the CDR3 is TGTGCCAGCAGCTTGGGACTAGCGAACTACGAGCAGTACTTC. Translation: CASSLGLANYEQYF.

The J gene is TRBJ2-5, the V gene TRBV5-8, with 15 bases identical to TRBD2. The CDR3 is made up of 17 amino acids. With 7 bases clipped from V and 0 bases from J, the junction kept 7 bases outside the gene matches. CDR1 is SGHTS and CDR2 is YDEGEE in the germline V gene. CDR3 residues: CASAGLAGGRYQETQYF. CDR3 coding DNA: TGTGCCAGCGCGGGACTAGCGGGGGGCAGGTACCAAGAGACCCAGTACTTC.

The DNA for the CDR3 is TGCGCCAGCAGCCAAGTCCTCCGAGGGACTTCGTACCAAGAGACCCAGTACTTC. Translated, it gives CASSQVLRGTSYQETQYF. This chain uses TRBV4-1 with TRBJ2-5; D is perhaps TRBD2 (6 bases). The CDR3 totals 18 residues. The ends were cut back, 1 base at V and 0 bases at J, with 18 bases in the middle. CDR1 and CDR2 (germline): MGHRA, YSYEKL.

The rearrangement uses TRBV12-3 or TRBV12-4 and TRBJ2-1; D is ambiguous. The V end was cut by 7 bases, the J end by 2 bases, with 18 bases between. This CDR3 has 16 amino acids. The CDR3: CASIPDTWDTYNEQFF. The CDR3 DNA reads TGTGCCAGCATCCCAGACACCTGGGATACCTACAATGAGCAGTTCTTC.

The chain combines TRBV27 with TRBJ2-7; 8 bases fit TRBD2. The V segment lost 5 bases and the J segment 4 bases; nucleotides outside the gene matches: 4. Germline-derived CDR1 and CDR2 are MNHEY and SMNVEV (reference sequence). The CDR3 sequence is 13 residues long. CDR3 region: CASSALAGYEQYF. The CDR3 coding sequence is TGTGCCAGCAGTGCATTAGCGGGGTACGAGCAGTACTTC.

This sequence joins TRBV6-5 and TRBJ2-3; TRBD2 agrees at 11 bases. The trim removed 2 bases at V and 3 bases at J, leaving 7 bases unmatched. The CDR3 consists of 17 residues. Germline V gene lookup returns CDR1 MNHEY and CDR2 SVGAGI. The CDR3 loop is CASSYTTSGAGTDTQYF. CDR3 DNA: TGTGCCAGCAGTTACACGACTAGCGGGGCGGGGACAGATACGCAGTATTTT.

The rearrangement links TRBV18 to TRBJ2-5; 9 nucleotides match TRBD2. Germline loops: CDR1 KGHSH, CDR2 LQKENI. V trimming: 6 bases; J trimming: 2 bases; junction bases outside the gene matches: 7. There are 15 residues in the CDR3. CDR3 DNA sequence: TGTGCCAGCTCTGATATAGCGGGGGCTCAAGAGACCCAGTACTTC. As protein: CASSDIAGAQETQYF.

This clonotype has a count of ten or more. CDR3 in DNA: TGCAGCGTTGAAGTGAGTATGACAGGCAATCAGCCCCAGCATTTT. Protein product: CSVEVSMTGNQPQHF. The chain employs TRBV29-1 and TRBJ1-5, with D possibly TRBD1 on 5 matching bases. Trimming took off 1 base at V and 2 bases at J, with 12 bases between the two ends. This CDR3 region has 15 residues. The germline CDR1 and CDR2 sequences are SQVTM and ANQGSEA.

The V call is TRBV2, the J call TRBJ1-2; D unclear. Germline values: CDR1 SNHLY, CDR2 FYNNEI. The CDR3 totals 13 residues. The V and J ends lost 1 base and 2 bases respectively, with 5 bases between them. In DNA form, the CDR3 reads TGTGCCAGCAGTGAAGGGCAAAACTATGGCTACACCTTC. Translated: CASSEGQNYGYTF. Supplemented by reference TRBV2 and TRBJ1-2, the full variable domain reads EPEVTQTPSHQVTQMGQEVILRCVPISNHLYFYWYRQILGQKVEFLVSFYNNEISEKSEIFDDQFSVERPDGSNFTLKIRSTKLEDSAMYFCASSEGQNYGYTFGSGTRLTVV.

At least ten counts were recorded for this clonotype. This chain uses TRBV29-1 with TRBJ2-7; TRBD1 might be the D (5 bases). Trimming removed 5 bases at V and 4 bases at J, with 9 bases between. Germline V gives CDR1 SQVTM, CDR2 ANQGSEA. The length of the CDR3 is 11 residues. This CDR3 is CSVQTEYEQYF. The CDR3 DNA is TGCAGCGTTCAGACAGAATACGAGCAGTACTTC.

This clonotype was seen more than once but under ten times. V is TRBV29-1 and J is TRBJ2-7; 11 nucleotides align to TRBD1. The CDR3 contains 14 residues. CDR1 is SQVTM, CDR2 ANQGSEA, per germline. V lost 8 bases to trimming and J lost 3 bases; unmatched junction nucleotides: 9. The CDR3 protein is CSFKRGQGVYEQYF. The CDR3 nucleotides are TGCAGCTTTAAGAGGGGACAGGGGGTCTACGAGCAGTACTTC.

This clonotype has more than one count but fewer than ten. This chain uses TRBV20-1 with TRBJ2-5; TRBD2 matches 7 bases. V trimming: 2 bases; J trimming: 1 base; junction bases outside the gene matches: 4. This CDR3 region has 14 residues. The germline gives CDR1 DFQATT, CDR2 SNEGSKA (reference sequence). CDR3 protein: CSARRGGVQETQYF. The CDR3 DNA reads as TGCAGTGCTAGACGGGGAGGGGTCCAAGAGACCCAGTACTTC.